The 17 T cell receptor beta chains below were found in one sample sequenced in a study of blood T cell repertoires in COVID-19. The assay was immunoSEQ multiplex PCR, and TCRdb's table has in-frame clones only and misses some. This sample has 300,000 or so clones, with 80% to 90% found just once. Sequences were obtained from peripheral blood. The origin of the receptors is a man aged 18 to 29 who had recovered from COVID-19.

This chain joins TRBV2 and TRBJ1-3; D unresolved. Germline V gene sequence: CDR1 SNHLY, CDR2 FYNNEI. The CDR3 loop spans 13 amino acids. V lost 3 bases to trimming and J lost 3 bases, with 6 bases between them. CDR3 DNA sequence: TGTGCCAGCAGTGAGGAGGGTGGAAACACCATATATTTT. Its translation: CASSEEGGNTIYF.

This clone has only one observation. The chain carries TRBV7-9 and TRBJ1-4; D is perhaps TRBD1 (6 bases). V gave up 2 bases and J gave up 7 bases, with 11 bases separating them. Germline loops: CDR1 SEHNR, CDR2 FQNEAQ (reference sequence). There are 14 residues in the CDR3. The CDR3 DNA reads TGTGCCAGCAGCTTAAGCCAGGGGAGTGAAAAACTGTTTTTT. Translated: CASSLSQGSEKLFF.

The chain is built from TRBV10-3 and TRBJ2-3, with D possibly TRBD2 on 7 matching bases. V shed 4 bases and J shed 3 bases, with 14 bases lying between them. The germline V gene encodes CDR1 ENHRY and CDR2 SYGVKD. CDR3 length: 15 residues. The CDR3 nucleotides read TGTGCCATCAGTGGTAACGGGGGGCAAACAGATACGCAGTATTTT. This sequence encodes CAISGNGGQTDTQYF.

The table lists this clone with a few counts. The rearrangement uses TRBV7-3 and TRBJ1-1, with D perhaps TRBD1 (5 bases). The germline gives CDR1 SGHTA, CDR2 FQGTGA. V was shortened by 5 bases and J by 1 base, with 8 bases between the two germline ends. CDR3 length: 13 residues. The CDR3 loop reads CASSLTENTEAFF. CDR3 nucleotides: TGTGCCAGCAGCCTGACAGAGAACACTGAAGCTTTCTTT.

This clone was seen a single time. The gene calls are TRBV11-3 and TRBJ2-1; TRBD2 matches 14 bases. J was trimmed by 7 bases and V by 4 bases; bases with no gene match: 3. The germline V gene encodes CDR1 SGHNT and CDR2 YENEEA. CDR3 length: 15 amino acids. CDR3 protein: CASSSGLAGGNEQFF. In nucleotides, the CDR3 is TGTGCCAGCAGCTCAGGACTAGCGGGGGGAAATGAGCAGTTCTTC.

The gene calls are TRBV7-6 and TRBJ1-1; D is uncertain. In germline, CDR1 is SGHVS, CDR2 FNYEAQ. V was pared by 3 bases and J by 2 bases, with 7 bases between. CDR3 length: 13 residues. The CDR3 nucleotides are TGTGCCAGCAGCTTTAACACCAACACTGAAGCTTTCTTT. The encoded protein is CASSFNTNTEAFF.

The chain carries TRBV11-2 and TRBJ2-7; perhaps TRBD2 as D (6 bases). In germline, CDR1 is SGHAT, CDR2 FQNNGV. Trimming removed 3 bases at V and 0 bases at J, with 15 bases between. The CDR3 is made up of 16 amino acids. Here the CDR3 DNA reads TGTGCCAGCAGCTTGGCCTGGGCGGGACTCTCCTACGAGCAGTACTTC. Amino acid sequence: CASSLAWAGLSYEQYF.

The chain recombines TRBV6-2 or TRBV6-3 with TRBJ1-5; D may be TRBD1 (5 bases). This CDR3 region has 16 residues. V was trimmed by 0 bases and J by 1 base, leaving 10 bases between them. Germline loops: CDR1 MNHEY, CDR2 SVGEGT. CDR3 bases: TGTGCCAGCAGTTACTCGGGGGGTACAAGCAATCAGCCCCAGCATTTT. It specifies CASSYSGGTSNQPQHF.

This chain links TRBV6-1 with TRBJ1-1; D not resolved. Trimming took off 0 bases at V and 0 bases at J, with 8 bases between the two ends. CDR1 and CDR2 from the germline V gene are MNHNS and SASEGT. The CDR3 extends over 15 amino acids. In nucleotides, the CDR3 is TGTGCCAGCAGTGAAGCAAGTACGGTGAACACTGAAGCTTTCTTT. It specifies CASSEASTVNTEAFF.

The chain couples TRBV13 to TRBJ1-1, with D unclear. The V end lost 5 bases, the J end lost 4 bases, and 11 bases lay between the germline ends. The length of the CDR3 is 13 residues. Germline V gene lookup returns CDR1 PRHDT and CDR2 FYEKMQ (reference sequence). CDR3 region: CASSRGGTTEAFF. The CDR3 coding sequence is TGTGCCAGCAGCCGAGGCGGTACCACTGAAGCTTTCTTT. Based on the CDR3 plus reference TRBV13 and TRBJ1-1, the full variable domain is AAGVIQSPRHLIKEKRETATLKCYPIPRHDTVYWYQQGPGQDPQFLISFYEKMQSDKGSIPDRFSAQQFSDYHSELNMSSLELGDSALYFCASSRGGTTEAFFGQGTRLTVV.

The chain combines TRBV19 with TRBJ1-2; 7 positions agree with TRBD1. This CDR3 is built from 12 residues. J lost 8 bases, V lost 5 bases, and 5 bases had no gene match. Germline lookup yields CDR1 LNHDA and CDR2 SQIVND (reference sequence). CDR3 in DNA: TGTGCCAGTAGTCCCAACAGGGGCGGCTACACCTTC. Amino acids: CASSPNRGGYTF.

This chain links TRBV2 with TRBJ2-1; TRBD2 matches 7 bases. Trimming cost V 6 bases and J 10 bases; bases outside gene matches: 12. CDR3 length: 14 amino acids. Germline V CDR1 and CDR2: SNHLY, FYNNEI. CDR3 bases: TGTGCCAGCAGACCCGGGCTAGCGGCAGGAGAGCAGTTCTTC. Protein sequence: CASRPGLAAGEQFF. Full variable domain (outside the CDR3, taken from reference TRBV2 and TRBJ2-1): EPEVTQTPSHQVTQMGQEVILRCVPISNHLYFYWYRQILGQKVEFLVSFYNNEISEKSEIFDDQFSVERPDGSNFTLKIRSTKLEDSAMYFCASRPGLAAGEQFFGPGTRLTVL.

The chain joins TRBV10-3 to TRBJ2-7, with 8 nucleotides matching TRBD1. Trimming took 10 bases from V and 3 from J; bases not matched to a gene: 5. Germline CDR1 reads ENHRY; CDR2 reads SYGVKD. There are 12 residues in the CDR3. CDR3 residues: CATGTGGYEQYF. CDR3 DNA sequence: TGTGCCACCGGGACAGGCGGCTACGAGCAGTACTTC.

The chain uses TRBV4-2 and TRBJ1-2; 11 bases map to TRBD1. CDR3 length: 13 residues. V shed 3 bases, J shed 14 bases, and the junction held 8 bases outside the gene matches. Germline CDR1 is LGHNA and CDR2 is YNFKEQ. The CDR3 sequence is CASSQGSDRGRTF. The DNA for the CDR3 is TGTGCCAGCAGCCAGGGATCGGACAGGGGGCGAACCTTC.

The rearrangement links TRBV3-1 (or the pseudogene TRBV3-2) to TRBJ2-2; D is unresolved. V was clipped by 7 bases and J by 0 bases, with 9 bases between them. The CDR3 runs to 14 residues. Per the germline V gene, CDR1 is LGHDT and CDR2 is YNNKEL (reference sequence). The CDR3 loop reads CASTGRTNTGELFF. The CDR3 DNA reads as TGTGCCAGCACAGGCAGGACGAACACCGGGGAGCTGTTTTTT.

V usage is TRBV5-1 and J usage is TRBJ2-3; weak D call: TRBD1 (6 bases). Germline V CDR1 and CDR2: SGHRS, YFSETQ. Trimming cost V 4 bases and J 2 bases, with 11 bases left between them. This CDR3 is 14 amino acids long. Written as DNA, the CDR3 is TGCGCCAGCAGCCCGGACAGAGCCACAGATACGCAGTATTTT. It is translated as CASSPDRATDTQYF.

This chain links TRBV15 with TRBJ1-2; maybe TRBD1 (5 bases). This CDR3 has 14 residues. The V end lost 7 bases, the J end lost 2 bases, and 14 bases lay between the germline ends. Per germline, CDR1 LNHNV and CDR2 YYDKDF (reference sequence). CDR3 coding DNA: TGTGCCACCACCGATGACAGCACAAACTATGGCTACACCTTC. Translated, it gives CATTDDSTNYGYTF.